The clone carrying this T cell receptor (beta chain) was found many times. The antigen remains undetermined. These data belong to a study of T cell repertoires in cytomegalovirus infection. Study results and caveats: Frequencies of public TCR beta families were cumulated, and this identified carriers of CMV plus the relevant HLA. Ex vivo, HLA-C-restricted CMV-specific TCR beta clonotypes prevailed over the rest of the response.

MiXCR, run by TCRdb on the reads, gives a single entry per CDR3 protein. The table lists roughly 77,000 distinct CDR3 sequences, 4% of them singletons. Germline V gene data show CDR1 as MGHRA and CDR2 as YSYEKL. V shed 0 bases and J 4 bases; nucleotides not matched to a gene: 4. This CDR3 contains 15 residues. The sequencing sample was made of PBMCs. The chain recombines TRBV4-1 with TRBJ1-2, with 8 bases identical to TRBD1. The TCR originated in a human donor in good health (CMV status not recorded). Some clones in this sample may be carry-over from other donors' samples. This CDR3 reads CASSQDPGGAYGYTF. For the CDR3, the DNA is TGCGCCAGCAGCCAAGATCCAGGGGGCGCCTATGGCTACACCTTC.